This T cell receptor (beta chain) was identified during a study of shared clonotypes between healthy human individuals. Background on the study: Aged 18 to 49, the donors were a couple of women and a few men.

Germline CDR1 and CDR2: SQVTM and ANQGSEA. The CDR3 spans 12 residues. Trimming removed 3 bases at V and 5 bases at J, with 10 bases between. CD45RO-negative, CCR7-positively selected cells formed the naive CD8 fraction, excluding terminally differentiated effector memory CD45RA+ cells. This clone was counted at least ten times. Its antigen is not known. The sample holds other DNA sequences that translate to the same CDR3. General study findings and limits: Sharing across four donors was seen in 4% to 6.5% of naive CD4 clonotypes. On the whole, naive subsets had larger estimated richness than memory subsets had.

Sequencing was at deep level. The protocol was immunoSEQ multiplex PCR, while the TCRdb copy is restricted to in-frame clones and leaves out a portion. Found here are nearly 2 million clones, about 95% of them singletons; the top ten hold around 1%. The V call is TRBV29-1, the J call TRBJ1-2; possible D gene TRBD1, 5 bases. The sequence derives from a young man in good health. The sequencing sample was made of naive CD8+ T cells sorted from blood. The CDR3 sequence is CSVEGGGYGYTF. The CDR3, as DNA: TGCAGCGTTGAGGGGGGTGGGTATGGCTACACCTTC. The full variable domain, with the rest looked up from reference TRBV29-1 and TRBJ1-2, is SAVISQKPSRDICQRGTSLTIQCQVDSQVTMMFWYRQQPGQSLTLIATANQGSEATYESGFVIDKFPISRPNLTFSTLTVSNMSPEDSSIYLCSVEGGGYGYTFGSGTRLTVV.